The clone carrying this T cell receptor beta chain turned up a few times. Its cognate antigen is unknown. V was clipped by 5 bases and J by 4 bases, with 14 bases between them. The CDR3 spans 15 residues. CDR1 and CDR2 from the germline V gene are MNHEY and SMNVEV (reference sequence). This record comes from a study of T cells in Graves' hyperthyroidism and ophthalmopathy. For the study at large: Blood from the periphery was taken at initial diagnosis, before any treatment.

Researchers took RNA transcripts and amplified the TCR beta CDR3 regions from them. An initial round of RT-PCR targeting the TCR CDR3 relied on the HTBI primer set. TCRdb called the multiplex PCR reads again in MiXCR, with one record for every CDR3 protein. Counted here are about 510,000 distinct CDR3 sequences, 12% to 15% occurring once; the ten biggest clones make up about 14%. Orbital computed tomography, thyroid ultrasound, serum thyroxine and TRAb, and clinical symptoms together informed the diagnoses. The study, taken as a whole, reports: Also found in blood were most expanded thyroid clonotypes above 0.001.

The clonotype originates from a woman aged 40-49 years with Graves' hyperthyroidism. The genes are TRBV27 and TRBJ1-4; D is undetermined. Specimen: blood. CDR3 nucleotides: TGTGCCAGCAGTCCCCAAGGGAGGCTTAATGAAAAACTGTTTTTT. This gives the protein CASSPQGRLNEKLFF.